These T cell receptor beta chains were read from a single sample in a study of sequential checkpoint blockade in melanoma. TCRdb's copy holds only in-frame clones and misses some; the assay was immunoSEQ multiplex PCR. The sample has around 21,000 clones; approximately 85% are singletons. The sample was CD8+ T cells sorted from blood (inferred from file names), taken from a patient given nivolumab and ipilimumab in sequence. These receptors originate from a human donor with melanoma. Both conserved end residues are trimmed from each CDR3. The size entry is marked missing in some rows and otherwise reads once, few, many or a size class.

TRBV6-5,.,TRBJ1-1,ASRIGGQSTEAF
TRBV4-3,.,TRBJ1-2,ASSPTTGSQYYGYT
TRBV6-5,.,TRBJ1-1,ASSQGTGTEAF
TRBV27,few,TRBJ2-2,ASSLYGTGELF
TRBV4-1,.,TRBJ1-4,ASSGTGGPGEKLF
TRBV4-1,.,TRBJ1-1,ASSQMGPLTEAF
TRBV28,.,TRBJ2-7,ASSLSYYTSLYYEQY
TRBV7-9,few,TRBJ2-2,ASSTSGAPNTGELF
TRBV29-1,once,TRBJ1-2,SVVVAGGRYT
TRBV7-8,once,TRBJ1-2,ASYGGTTDIYGYT
TRBV19,.,TRBJ1-5,ASGVHPGGNQPQH
TRBV4-1,.,TRBJ1-1,ASSPEGRGKGEAF
TRBV6-5,.,TRBJ1-1,ASSSGQGLRNTEAF
TRBV7-9,.,TRBJ1-1,ASSLVWTGGTEAF
TRBV7-3,.,TRBJ2-3,ASSVGGVGLTTDTQY
TRBV28,.,TRBJ2-1,ASSLFAGIDNEQF
TRBV7-2,.,TRBJ2-2,ASSLRLAGRTGELF
TRBV7-6,once,TRBJ2-7,ASSLASGGSSYEQY
TRBV7-6,once,TRBJ1-1,ASSEGARLNTEAF
TRBV7-6,.,TRBJ2-2,ASSSLREGANTGELF
TRBV6-5,once,TRBJ2-7,ASSRGFYEQY
TRBV7-2,.,TRBJ2-5,ASSPGLARETQY
TRBV7-8,once,TRBJ2-1,ASSFAPELTYNEQF
TRBV4-3,.,TRBJ2-7,ASSQDSAGGRNEQY
TRBV6-1,.,TRBJ2-1,ASSELSGGAYNEQF
TRBV7-9,few,TRBJ2-3,ASSPDYLSNTDTQY
TRBV15,.,TRBJ1-1,ATRQGVNEAF
TRBV5-1,.,TRBJ2-6,ASRREGAAGANVLT
TRBV5-8,.,TRBJ2-6,ASSGRQGASSGANVLT
TRBV4-1,.,TRBJ2-7,ASSQDPGQGAYEQY
TRBV6-1,.,TRBJ2-5,ASSEPKGWETQY
TRBV27,.,TRBJ1-6,ASRPGNYNSPLH
TRBV11-3,.,TRBJ2-1,ASSLWGGSSYNEQF
TRBV2,.,TRBJ2-1,ASSVKRGGYNEQF
TRBV5-6,.,TRBJ2-1,ASSLALAGGPHEQF
TRBV5-5,.,TRBJ2-5,ASSLTSGPSETQY
TRBV7-9,.,TRBJ2-5,ASSPLRTGEETQY